One and the same sample provided the 15 T cell receptor beta chains below, sequenced in a study of T cell changes during pregnancy in multiple sclerosis. Using immunoSEQ multiplex PCR, the repertoire was profiled, and TCRdb retains in-frame clones only, with some absent. The data show tens of thousands of clones, with less than 90% seen just once and about 0.4% held by the top ten. Material: CD4+ T cells from peripheral blood mononuclear cells, obtained in the third trimester of pregnancy. Every receptor here comes from a female donor with multiple sclerosis, enrolled in a pregnancy study.

V and J are TRBV2 and TRBJ1-2, with 8 bases lining up with TRBD1. The V gene's germline CDR1 is SNHLY and CDR2 FYNNEI. The CDR3 is made up of 14 amino acids. Trimming removed 0 bases from V and 8 bases from J; junction bases left unmatched: 5. The chain's CDR3 is CASSEAQQGGGYTF. The CDR3 DNA reads as TGTGCCAGCAGTGAAGCCCAACAGGGGGGGGGCTACACCTTC.

V is TRBV13 and J is TRBJ1-5; D is unresolved. The germline V gene has CDR1 PRHDT and CDR2 FYEKMQ (reference sequence). The CDR3 runs to 16 residues. Trimming removed 5 bases from V and 4 bases from J, with 18 bases in between. This chain's CDR3 is CASSLTGKPVNQPQHF. For the CDR3, the DNA is TGTGCCAGCAGCCTAACGGGTAAACCGGTAAATCAGCCCCAGCATTTT.

The rearrangement joins TRBV30 to TRBJ1-6; 9 bases line up with TRBD1. The J segment lost 7 bases and the V segment lost 7 bases, leaving 5 bases of the junction unmatched. CDR3 length equals 13 residues. In germline, CDR1 is GTSNPN, CDR2 SVGIG (reference sequence). CDR3 bases: TGTGCCTCGGCCGGGACAGGGAATTCACCCCTCCACTTT. Amino acid sequence: CASAGTGNSPLHF.

This chain joins TRBV14 and TRBJ1-3; D unresolved. This CDR3 region has 15 residues. Trimming removed 4 bases at V and 1 base at J, with 11 bases between. CDR1 and CDR2 (germline): SGHDN, FVKESK. The CDR3 DNA reads as TGTGCCAGCAGCCGATTGGACTTATCTGGAAACACCATATATTTT. Amino acids: CASSRLDLSGNTIYF.

This clone has more than one count but fewer than ten. This rearrangement joins TRBV29-1 to TRBJ1-2, with a possible D match to TRBD1 (5 bases). Trimming removed 7 bases at V and 8 bases at J, with 17 bases between. The V gene's germline CDR1 is SQVTM and CDR2 ANQGSEA. CDR3 length: 12 residues. Here the CDR3 reads CSGGGIEEGYTF. The CDR3 DNA reads TGCAGCGGGGGCGGGATCGAGGAAGGCTACACCTTC.

The CDR3 protein is CASGTGRLLGYGYTF. As DNA, the CDR3 is TGTGCCAGTGGGACAGGGAGACTCCTGGGCTATGGCTACACCTTC. The V and J genes are TRBV19 and TRBJ1-2; 9 bases are shared with TRBD1. Germline values: CDR1 LNHDA, CDR2 SQIVND (reference sequence). Losses at the gene ends were 8 bases for V and 4 bases for J; bases not matched to a gene: 11. This CDR3 is 15 amino acids long.

The rearrangement uses TRBV19 and TRBJ1-1; 8 bases are shared with TRBD1. Trimming took 5 bases from V and 0 from J; bases not matched to a gene: 5. The CDR3 is 15 residues long. CDR1 and CDR2 from the germline V gene are LNHDA and SQIVND (reference sequence). In nucleotides, the CDR3 is TGTGCCAGTAGTTTTTTGGACAGGGTGAACACTGAAGCTTTCTTT. Translated, it gives CASSFLDRVNTEAFF.

The chain has TRBV9 and TRBJ1-2, with TRBD1 matching 9 bases. The trim removed 3 bases at V and 5 bases at J, leaving 8 bases unmatched. Per the germline V gene, CDR1 is SGDLS and CDR2 is YYNGEE. The CDR3 runs 15 residues. CDR3: CASSAGGTGPYGYTF. As DNA, the CDR3 is TGTGCCAGCAGCGCGGGGGGGACAGGGCCATATGGCTACACCTTC.

The sample holds one count of this clone. The chain joins TRBV19 to TRBJ1-2; no firm D call. This CDR3 is built from 16 residues. V lost 0 bases, J lost 10 bases, and 21 bases lay in between. Per the germline V gene, CDR1 is LNHDA and CDR2 is SQIVND (reference sequence). The CDR3 DNA follows: TGTGCCAGTAGTATAGATATAGGAGCGGCTCTGCTGTCCTACACCTTC. This gives the protein CASSIDIGAALLSYTF.

The V gene is TRBV9, the J gene TRBJ1-6; D is uncertain. CDR1 SGDLS and CDR2 YYNGEE come from the germline V gene. V dropped 0 bases and J dropped 7 bases, with 8 bases sitting between them. The CDR3 is made up of 14 amino acids. CDR3 protein: CASSVAISNSPLHF. The DNA for the CDR3 is TGTGCCAGCAGCGTAGCCATTTCCAATTCACCCCTCCACTTT.

This clone occurred a few times. The chain carries TRBV30 and TRBJ1-1; D possibly corresponds to TRBD1 (5 bases). Trimming stripped 2 bases from V and 9 bases from J, with 13 bases between. Germline V gene data show CDR1 as GTSNPN and CDR2 as SVGIG (reference sequence). The CDR3 covers 12 residues. The CDR3 DNA reads TGTGCCTGGAGTATGGGGGACTACCAAGCTTTCTTT. Residues: CAWSMGDYQAFF.

This clone came up once. This chain links TRBV4-1 with TRBJ2-1; D is uncertain. The germline V gene encodes CDR1 MGHRA and CDR2 YSYEKL. Deletions cut 0 bases from V and 10 bases from J, with 7 bases between. The CDR3 contains 12 residues. Here the CDR3 reads CASSQDRREQFF. In DNA, the CDR3 is TGCGCCAGCAGCCAAGATCGGAGAGAGCAGTTCTTC.

This chain links TRBV5-4 with TRBJ2-3, with a weak D call TRBD2 (6 bases). This CDR3 has 15 amino acids. Germline CDR1 and CDR2: SGHNT and YYREEE (reference sequence). V lost 0 bases, J lost 3 bases, and 11 bases lay in between. The chain's CDR3 is CASSLDRGLTDTQYF. CDR3 in DNA: TGTGCCAGCAGCTTGGATAGGGGACTGACAGATACGCAGTATTTT.

The chain employs TRBV7-2 and TRBJ2-1; 8 bases match TRBD2. The CDR3 totals 14 residues. Germline V gene lookup returns CDR1 SGHTA and CDR2 FQGNSA. The junction had 10 bases not matched to a gene; V was cut back by 5 bases and J by 10 bases. The CDR3 DNA reads as TGTGCCAGCAGCGATGCTAGCGGGCGCAAGGAGCAGTTCTTC. Amino acid sequence: CASSDASGRKEQFF.

The rearrangement links TRBV5-1 to TRBJ2-7; no clear D gene. There are 13 residues in the CDR3. The germline gives CDR1 SGHRS, CDR2 YFSETQ. The V end lost 0 bases, the J end lost 5 bases, and 9 bases lay between the germline ends. The CDR3 region is CASSLENSHEQYF. CDR3 bases: TGCGCCAGCAGCTTGGAAAACAGCCACGAGCAGTACTTC. Complete variable domain (other parts from reference TRBV5-1 and TRBJ2-7): KAGVTQTPRYLIKTRGQQVTLSCSPISGHRSVSWYQQTPGQGLQFLFEYFSETQRNKGNFPGRFSGRQFSNSRSEMNVSTLELGDSALYLCASSLENSHEQYFGPGTRLTVT.